The 14 T cell receptor beta chains below come from one sample, sequenced in a study of blood T cells in healthy people across ages. A sample-barcoded 5' primer and a J-beta primer mix were used in a second PCR of about 7 to 12 cycles. TCRdb re-called the 5' RACE reads through MiXCR, storing one row per CDR3 protein. Of approximately 800,000 distinct CDR3 sequences in the sample, more than 50% were seen once. The sample comprised blood. These TCRs come from a man aged 40-50 years in good health.

The chain has TRBV7-2 and TRBJ2-7; D may be TRBD1 or TRBD2 (5 bases each). CDR1 SGHTA and CDR2 FQGNSA come from the germline V gene. Trimming removed 1 base at V and 6 bases at J, with 10 bases between. The CDR3 has 13 amino acids. The CDR3 region has the DNA TGTGCCAGCAGCTTAGGTAGGGACGTCGAGCAGTACTTC. This gives the protein CASSLGRDVEQYF.

In this sample, this clonotype turned up a few times. This rearrangement joins TRBV24-1 to TRBJ2-5, with D possibly being TRBD1 (5 bases). With 3 bases removed from V and 5 bases from J, the gap between germline ends came to 21 bases. The CDR3 consists of 17 residues. Per the germline V gene, CDR1 is KGHDR and CDR2 is SFDVKD. The CDR3 region is CATSDPTQARYRETQYF. DNA for the CDR3: TGTGCCACCAGTGATCCTACACAGGCGCGATACCGGGAGACCCAGTACTTC.

This chain connects TRBV20-1 to TRBJ2-1, with 11 bases fitting TRBD2. This CDR3 is built from 14 residues. Germline lookup yields CDR1 DFQATT and CDR2 SNEGSKA (reference sequence). With 7 bases clipped from V and 6 bases from J, the junction kept 8 bases outside the gene matches. CDR3 sequence reads: CSGQLAGGRNEQFF. In DNA, the CDR3 is TGCAGTGGGCAATTAGCGGGGGGGCGCAATGAGCAGTTCTTC.

There are a few counts of this clonotype. The V call is TRBV10-3, the J call TRBJ1-4; D not certain. The CDR3 has 14 residues. V was trimmed by 3 bases and J by 7 bases, leaving 12 bases between them. CDR1 is ENHRY and CDR2 is SYGVKD in the germline V gene. The CDR3 nucleotides read TGTGCCATCAGTGATCGCTGGATAGGTGAAAAACTGTTTTTT. Protein: CAISDRWIGEKLFF.

This rearrangement joins TRBV4-2 to TRBJ2-2, with D unclear. In germline, CDR1 is LGHNA, CDR2 YNFKEQ. This CDR3 comprises 15 residues. V was cut by 1 base and J by 7 bases, with 13 bases left in between. CDR3 in DNA: TGTGCCAGCAGCCAAGTCCACCTGGAAGGCGGGGAGCTGTTTTTT. Residues: CASSQVHLEGGELFF.

V usage is TRBV9 and J usage is TRBJ2-5; a possible D gene is TRBD2 (5 bases). Germline values: CDR1 SGDLS, CDR2 YYNGEE. The CDR3 extends over 16 amino acids. Trimming removed 4 bases from V and 11 bases from J, with 27 bases in between. CDR3 region: CASSPRTGIFTNEQYF. Written as DNA, the CDR3 is TGTGCCAGCAGCCCCAGGACGGGGATATTTACCAATGAGCAGTACTTC. Supplemented by reference TRBV9 and TRBJ2-5, the full variable domain reads DSGVTQTPKHLITATGQRVTLRCSPRSGDLSVYWYQQSLDQGLQFLIQYYNGEERAKGNILERFSAQQFPDLHSELNLSSLELGDSALYFCASSPRTGIFTNEQYFGPGTRLLVL.

This chain connects TRBV28 to TRBJ1-1; 7 bases agree with TRBD1. The CDR3 spans 12 residues. CDR1 and CDR2 from the germline V gene are MDHEN and SYDVKM. Trimming cost V 7 bases and J 3 bases; bases outside gene matches: 2. The CDR3 sequence: CASKQGDTEAFF. The CDR3 DNA sequence: TGTGCCAGCAAGCAGGGGGACACTGAAGCTTTCTTT.

Only one count was recorded for this clonotype. This rearrangement joins TRBV7-9 to TRBJ2-1, with D possibly matching TRBD2 (7 bases). Trimming removed 11 bases from V and 6 bases from J, with 20 bases in between. The length of the CDR3 is 14 residues. Germline assignment: CDR1 SEHNR and CDR2 FQNEAQ (reference sequence). CDR3 sequence reads: CAVPRGGAGNEQFF. The CDR3 nucleotides read TGTGCCGTCCCCCGAGGGGGGGCAGGCAATGAGCAGTTCTTC.

A note on this clonotype: One end of the junction varies from germline; a read error may be responsible. Here the CDR3 reads CTSSQDRGQGEKLFF. The CDR3 nucleotides read TGTACCAGCAGCCAGGATCGGGGCCAGGGGGAAAAACTGTTTTTT. The chain couples TRBV5-4 to TRBJ1-4, with D possibly TRBD1 on 6 matching bases. This CDR3 region has 15 residues. Germline V gene data show CDR1 as SGHNT and CDR2 as YYREEE (reference sequence).

This clonotype has ten or more counts. The gene calls are TRBV20-1 and TRBJ2-5; D may be TRBD1 (6 bases). V dropped 3 bases and J dropped 4 bases, with 15 bases sitting between them. Germline V gene data show CDR1 as DFQATT and CDR2 as SNEGSKA (reference sequence). The CDR3 loop spans 14 amino acids. CDR3 region: CSASQPGAGETQYF. In nucleotides, the CDR3 is TGCAGTGCTAGTCAGCCAGGGGCCGGAGAGACCCAGTACTTC.

This clonotype was seen just once. This chain joins TRBV4-1 and TRBJ1-1, with D unclear. Germline V lookup: CDR1 MGHRA, CDR2 YSYEKL. Trimming left V 0 bases short and J 7 bases short, with 3 bases between. The CDR3 loop spans 11 amino acids. CDR3 sequence (DNA): TGCGCCAGCAGCCAAGAATGTGAAGCTTTCTTT. Residues: CASSQECEAFF.

The chain recombines TRBV10-3 with TRBJ2-3, with 9 bases that match TRBD2. This CDR3 comprises 15 residues. Germline CDR1 and CDR2: ENHRY and SYGVKD. V lost 2 bases, J lost 3 bases, and 3 bases stayed unmatched. Here the CDR3 DNA reads TGTGCCATCAGTGAGGCTAGCGGGGAGACAGATACGCAGTATTTT. Amino acid sequence: CAISEASGETDTQYF.

This clonotype was observed a handful of times. J is TRBJ2-5 and V is TRBV29-1; tentatively, D is TRBD1 (6 bases). Germline assignment: CDR1 SQVTM and CDR2 ANQGSEA. This CDR3 is 13 amino acids long. V lost 7 bases to trimming and J lost 4 bases, with 16 bases between them. The DNA for the CDR3 is TGCAGCGCCGCAACAGGGATCGGAGAGACCCAGTACTTC. Its protein is CSAATGIGETQYF. Full variable domain (rest looked up from reference TRBV29-1 and TRBJ2-5): SAVISQKPSRDICQRGTSLTIQCQVDSQVTMMFWYRQQPGQSLTLIATANQGSEATYESGFVIDKFPISRPNLTFSTLTVSNMSPEDSSIYLCSAATGIGETQYFGPGTRLLVL.

V usage is TRBV6-5 and J usage is TRBJ2-4; TRBD2 is a possible D gene (7 bases). The closer fit of TRBJ2-7 to the DNA end suggests the J call may be wrong. Germline CDR1 and CDR2: MNHEY and SVGAGI. The CDR3 consists of 16 residues. The CDR3 reads CASSYGGLGGGDEQYF. The CDR3 region has the DNA TGTGCCAGCAGTTACGGTGGACTCGGAGGGGGGGACGAGCAGTACTTC.